The sequence of this T cell receptor (beta chain) was determined in a study of identical twins. This clonotype was seen only a few times. Its antigen remains unknown. With template switching, a universal primer site was added, and the cDNA carried unique molecular identifiers. TCRdb reprocessed the 5' RACE reads via MiXCR and lists one record per CDR3 protein. This table holds a few hundred thousand distinct CDR3 sequences, nearly 15% found once. This CDR3 region has 20 residues. The V end lost 0 bases, the J end lost 4 bases, and 22 bases lay between the germline ends. The germline V gene has CDR1 SGHTA and CDR2 FQGTGA. Study results and caveats: High-abundance cord blood beta clonotypes had fewer insertions; memory repertoires showed none. Twins' surplus sharing was weaker for beta out-of-frame sequences. Zero-insertion analyses might be partly confounded by invariant T cells like MAIT and iNKT.

These data were also reused for a study on yellow fever vaccine responses in identical twins.

The genes are TRBV7-3 and TRBJ2-6, with no clear D. The receptor was derived from a young woman in good health. Material: CD4+ T cells sorted from blood. CDR3 sequence: CASSLTVSAHTPWGANVLTF. For the CDR3, the DNA is TGTGCCAGCAGCTTAACGGTCTCGGCACACACCCCTTGGGGGGCCAACGTCCTGACTTTC.